This TCR beta chain was sequenced during a study of CD4+ T cells in melanoma. Study-wide results and caveats: CD8+ T cell, macrophage and B cell function reportedly correlated with neoantigen-specific CD4+ T cells. Reportedly, melanoma neoantigen-specific CD4+ T cells showed varied differentiation states.

As for this clone: Its antigen is unknown.

This CDR3 is 21 amino acids long. V was cut by 0 bases and J by 0 bases, with 27 bases left in between. Germline CDR1 and CDR2: MGHRA and YSYEKL. Repertoires were generated with immunoSEQ multiplex PCR, while TCRdb's copy carries only in-frame clones and drops some. The sample comprises about 15,000 clones, about three fifths of which are singletons, and about 15% rests with the top ten. Sequences were obtained from cells from a culture (not recorded whether cultured in vitro). This chain links TRBV4-1 with TRBJ2-7; D perhaps matches TRBD1 (8 bases). The sequence came from a human donor with melanoma. CDR3 region: CASSQERSRGPAGLSSYEQYF. The CDR3 nucleotides are TGCGCCAGCAGCCAAGAGCGCAGCAGGGGGCCAGCGGGGCTAAGCTCCTACGAGCAGTACTTC.